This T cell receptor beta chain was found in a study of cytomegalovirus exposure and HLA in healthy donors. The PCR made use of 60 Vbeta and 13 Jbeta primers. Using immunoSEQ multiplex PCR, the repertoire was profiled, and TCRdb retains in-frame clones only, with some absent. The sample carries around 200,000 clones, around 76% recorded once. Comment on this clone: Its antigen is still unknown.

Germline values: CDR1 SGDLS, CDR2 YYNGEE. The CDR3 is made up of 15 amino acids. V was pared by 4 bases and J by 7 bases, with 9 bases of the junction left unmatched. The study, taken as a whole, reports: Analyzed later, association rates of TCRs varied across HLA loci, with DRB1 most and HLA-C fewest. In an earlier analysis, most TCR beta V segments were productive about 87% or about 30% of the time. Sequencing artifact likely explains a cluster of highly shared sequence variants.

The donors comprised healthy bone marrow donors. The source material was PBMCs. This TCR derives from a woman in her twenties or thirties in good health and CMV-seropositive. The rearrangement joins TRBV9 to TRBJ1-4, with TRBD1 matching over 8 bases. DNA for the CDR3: TGTGCCAGCAGCCCCTCAGGGGGCTTTCGTGAAAAACTGTTTTTT. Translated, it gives CASSPSGGFREKLFF.